This TCR beta chain was sequenced for a study of CD8 T cells in Susac syndrome. General study points: That the number of individuals in its TCR sequencing and HLA analysis was relatively small was acknowledged by the study.

Sequencing of TCR beta was undertaken in CD8+ and CD4+ T cells derived from blood. When the RNA was reverse transcribed, random hexamers were used with an input of roughly 0.45 to 1 ug. immunoSEQ multiplex PCR amplified TCR beta CDR3 across 54 Vbeta, 13 Jbeta. In TCRdb, the immunoSEQ multiplex PCR reads were re-called with MiXCR into one record per CDR3 protein. The top ten hold 0.5% to 0.6% of the sample, which has around 80,000 distinct CDR3 sequences, roughly 91% seen once. Note on this clonotype: As yet, its antigen is unknown.

Per the germline V gene, CDR1 is LNHDA and CDR2 is SQIVND (reference sequence). Trimming took off 5 bases at V and 5 bases at J, with 13 bases between the two ends. This CDR3 comprises 13 residues. The sequenced sample was CD8+ T cells from PBMCs. The receptor comes from a human donor with multiple sclerosis. V usage is TRBV19 and J usage is TRBJ2-7, with D perhaps matching TRBD1 (6 bases). Written as DNA, the CDR3 is TGTGCCAGTAGTCCGTTCACAGGGAACGAGCAGTACTTC. Its translation: CASSPFTGNEQYF.